A single sample is the source of the 10 T cell receptor beta chains below, sequenced in a study of T-cell reconstitution after alpha-beta-depleted transplantation in children. Unique molecular identifiers were incorporated during preparation of the TCRbeta library. A single record per CDR3 protein comes from TCRdb applying MiXCR to the PCR reads. The sample consists of a few hundred thousand distinct CDR3 sequences, 9.5% to 13% of them appearing once. The starting material was PBMCs, obtained before TCRalphabeta/CD19-depleted stem cell transplant. These receptors were collected from a boy under three years old with acute myeloid leukemia, due to receive a stem cell transplant.

As regards this clonotype: Possible read error: a much larger clone is one base away. The rearrangement uses TRBV12-3 or TRBV12-4 and TRBJ2-4, with 10 bases that match TRBD2. This CDR3 is built from 18 residues. The CDR3 sequence: CASSSGTSAVSAKYIQYF. As DNA, the CDR3 is TGTGCCAGCAGTTCCGGGACTAGCGCCGTTTCAGCCAAATACATTCAGTACTTC.

This clonotype was seen many times. This chain links TRBV6-2 or TRBV6-3 with TRBJ1-2; weak D call: TRBD1 (5 bases). V gave up 2 bases and J gave up 4 bases, with 11 bases separating them. The V gene's germline CDR1 is MNHEY and CDR2 SVGEGT. The CDR3 runs 14 residues. In DNA form, the CDR3 reads TGTGCCAGCAGTTACGAAGGGGAGGCCTATGGCTACACCTTC. Translation: CASSYEGEAYGYTF.

This clonotype was observed at least ten times. The chain has TRBV12-3 or TRBV12-4 and TRBJ2-3, with TRBD2 matching 8 bases. Trimming cost V 3 bases and J 3 bases; bases outside gene matches: 5. The CDR3 runs to 15 residues. The chain's CDR3 is CASSFGGARTDTQYF. The CDR3 DNA reads as TGTGCCAGCAGTTTCGGGGGGGCCAGGACAGATACGCAGTATTTT.

This clonotype came up many times. V usage is TRBV4-3 and J usage is TRBJ2-7, with TRBD1 matching 9 bases. The CDR3 is 15 amino acids. The J segment lost 2 bases and the V segment lost 1 base, leaving 3 bases of the junction unmatched. Germline V gene data show CDR1 as LGHNA and CDR2 as YSLEER. The CDR3 coding sequence is TGCGCCAGCAGCCAAGGACGACAGGGGGCCTACGAGCAGTACTTC. Translating it yields CASSQGRQGAYEQYF.

The chain is built from TRBV7-9 and TRBJ2-1, with D tentatively TRBD2 (5 bases). V was trimmed by 2 bases and J by 4 bases, leaving 15 bases between them. The germline V gene has CDR1 SEHNR and CDR2 FQNEAQ (reference sequence). The length of the CDR3 is 16 residues. CDR3 in DNA: TGTGCCAGCAGCTTATGGTCGGGGAAAGGTTACAATGAGCAGTTCTTC. Translated, it gives CASSLWSGKGYNEQFF.

This clonotype was counted ten times or more. CDR3 loop: CASSRSSYEQYF. The CDR3 DNA reads as TGTGCCAGCTCCAGGAGCTCCTACGAGCAGTACTTC. The gene calls are TRBV7-2 and TRBJ2-7, with D uncertain. Deletions cut 8 bases from V and 0 bases from J, with 8 bases between. The CDR3 consists of 12 residues. Germline-derived CDR1 and CDR2 are SGHTA and FQGNSA.

In its sample, this clonotype was seen many times. The chain joins TRBV20-1 to TRBJ2-7; weak D call: TRBD1 (6 bases). The CDR3 is made up of 12 amino acids. Trimming shortened V by 5 bases and J by 6 bases, and 14 bases separated the two germline ends. Germline V gene data show CDR1 as DFQATT and CDR2 as SNEGSKA (reference sequence). The CDR3: CSARDTTGEQYF. CDR3 nucleotides: TGCAGTGCTCGGGACACCACTGGCGAGCAGTACTTC.

This clonotype was seen ten or more times. The J gene is TRBJ2-3, the V gene TRBV15; tentative D call: TRBD2 (6 bases). The CDR3 has 15 residues. Trimming took 0 bases from V and 1 from J, leaving 8 bases between them. Germline V gene sequence: CDR1 LNHNV, CDR2 YYDKDF (reference sequence). The CDR3 is CATSRDSGGTDTQYF. DNA for the CDR3: TGTGCCACCAGCAGAGATTCGGGGGGCACAGATACGCAGTATTTT. Full variable domain (outside the CDR3, taken from reference TRBV15 and TRBJ2-3): DAMVIQNPRYQVTQFGKPVTLSCSQTLNHNVMYWYQQKSSQAPKLLFHYYDKDFNNEADTPDNFQSRRPNTSFCFLDIRSPGLGDTAMYLCATSRDSGGTDTQYFGPGTRLTVL.

This clonotype has a count of ten or more. The chain links TRBV27 to TRBJ1-1; D remains ambiguous. V shed 2 bases and J shed 7 bases, with 2 bases lying between them. Germline CDR1 MNHEY, CDR2 SMNVEV (reference sequence). The CDR3 length is 10 residues. The CDR3 protein is CASSLIEAFF. CDR3 nucleotides: TGTGCCAGCAGTTTAATTGAAGCTTTCTTT.

This chain links TRBV20-1 with TRBJ1-6; D is possibly TRBD1 (5 bases). The CDR3 sequence is 17 residues long. Between the trimmed V and J ends, which lost 8 bases and 7 bases, there was a span of 27 bases. The germline gives CDR1 DFQATT, CDR2 SNEGSKA (reference sequence). CDR3 DNA: TGCAGTCCTCTAGCTCTTCGAGACAGTCGGGACAATTCACCCCTCCACTTT. This translates into CSPLALRDSRDNSPLHF.